This TCR beta chain came from a study of shared clonotypes between healthy human individuals. Study-wide context: Three plates were used per donor for CD4 naive, three for CD4 memory, two for CD8 naive and one for CD8 memory.

Note on this clone: The antigen remains unidentified.

Germline assignment: CDR1 MDHEN and CDR2 SYDVKM. V gave up 3 bases and J gave up 11 bases; unmatched junction bases: 2. This CDR3 has 11 residues. Notes on the study in general: Lower generation probabilities were found for non-shared clonotypes than for those shared by all four donors.

The protocol was immunoSEQ multiplex PCR, while the TCRdb copy is restricted to in-frame clones and leaves out a portion. Counted here are over a million clones, about 96% occurring once; the ten biggest clones make up approximately 1%. Sequencing input: naive CD4+ T cells sorted from blood. Subset given: CD45RA+ positively selected. The gene calls are TRBV28 and TRBJ1-1, with 8 bases identical to TRBD1. This clonotype was sampled from a man in his thirties or forties in good health. This CDR3 is CASSLDRVAFF. The CDR3 region has the DNA TGTGCCAGCAGTTTGGACAGGGTTGCTTTCTTT.